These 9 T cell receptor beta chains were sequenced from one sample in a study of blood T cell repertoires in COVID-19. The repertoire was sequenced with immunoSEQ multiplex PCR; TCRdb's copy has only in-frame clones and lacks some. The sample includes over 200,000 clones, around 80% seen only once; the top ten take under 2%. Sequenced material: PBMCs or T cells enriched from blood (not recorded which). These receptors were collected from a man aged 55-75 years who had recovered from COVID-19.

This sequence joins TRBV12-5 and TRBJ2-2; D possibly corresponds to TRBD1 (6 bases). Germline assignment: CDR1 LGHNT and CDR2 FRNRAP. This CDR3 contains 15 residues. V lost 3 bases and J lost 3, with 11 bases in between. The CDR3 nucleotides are TGTGCTAGTGGTTTTGGACAGCGCTACACCGGGGAGCTGTTTTTT. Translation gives CASGFGQRYTGELFF.

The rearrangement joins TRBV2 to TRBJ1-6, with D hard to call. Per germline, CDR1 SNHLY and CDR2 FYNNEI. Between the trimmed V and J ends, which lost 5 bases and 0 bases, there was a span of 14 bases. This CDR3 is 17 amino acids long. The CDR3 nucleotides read TGTGCCAGCAGTCTCTGGGCGTTGAGCTCCTATAATTCACCCCTCCACTTT. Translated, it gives CASSLWALSSYNSPLHF.

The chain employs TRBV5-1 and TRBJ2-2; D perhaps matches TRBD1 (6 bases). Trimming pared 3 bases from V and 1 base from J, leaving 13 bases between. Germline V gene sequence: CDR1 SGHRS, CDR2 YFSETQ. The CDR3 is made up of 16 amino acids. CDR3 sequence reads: CASSSSTGLNTGELFF. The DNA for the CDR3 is TGCGCCAGCAGCTCGTCGACAGGATTGAACACCGGGGAGCTGTTTTTT.

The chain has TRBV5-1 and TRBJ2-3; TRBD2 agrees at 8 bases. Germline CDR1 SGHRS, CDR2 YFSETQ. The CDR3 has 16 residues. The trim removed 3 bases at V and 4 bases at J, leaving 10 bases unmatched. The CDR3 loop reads CASSSSAGGRADTQYF. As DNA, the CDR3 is TGCGCCAGCAGCTCCTCGGCGGGGGGAAGGGCAGATACGCAGTATTTT.

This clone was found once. CDR3: CASSAGTGLSGNTIYF. CDR3 coding DNA: TGTGCCAGCAGCGCCGGGACAGGGTTATCAGGAAACACCATATATTTT. V is TRBV9 and J is TRBJ1-3, with 9 bases aligning to TRBD1. The junction had 8 bases not matched to a gene; V was cut back by 3 bases and J by 4 bases. Germline V lookup: CDR1 SGDLS, CDR2 YYNGEE. CDR3 length equals 16 residues.

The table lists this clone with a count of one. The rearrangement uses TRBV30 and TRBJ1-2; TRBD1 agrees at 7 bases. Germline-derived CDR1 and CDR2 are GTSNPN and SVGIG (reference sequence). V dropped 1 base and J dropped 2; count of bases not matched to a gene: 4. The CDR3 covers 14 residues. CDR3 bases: TGTGCCTGGAGTGAAGACAGGGCCAACTATGGCTACACCTTC. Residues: CAWSEDRANYGYTF. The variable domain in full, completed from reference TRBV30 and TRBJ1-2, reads SQTIHQWPATLVQPVGSPLSLECTVEGTSNPNLYWYRQAAGRGLQLLFYSVGIGQISSEVPQNLSASRPQDRQFILSSKKLLLSDSGFYLCAWSEDRANYGYTFGSGTRLTVV.

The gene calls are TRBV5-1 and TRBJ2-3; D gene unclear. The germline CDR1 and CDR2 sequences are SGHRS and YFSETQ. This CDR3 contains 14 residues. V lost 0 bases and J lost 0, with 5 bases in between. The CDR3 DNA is TGCGCCAGCAGCTTGGCCGGGAGCACAGATACGCAGTATTTT. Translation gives CASSLAGSTDTQYF.

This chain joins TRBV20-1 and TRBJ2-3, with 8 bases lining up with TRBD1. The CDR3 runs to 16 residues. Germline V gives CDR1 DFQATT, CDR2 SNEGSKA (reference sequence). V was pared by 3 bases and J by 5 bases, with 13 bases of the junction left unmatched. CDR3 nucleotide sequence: TGCAGTGCTAGTGGGACCAGGGGGCGCGGTGGAGATACGCAGTATTTT. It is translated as CSASGTRGRGGDTQYF.

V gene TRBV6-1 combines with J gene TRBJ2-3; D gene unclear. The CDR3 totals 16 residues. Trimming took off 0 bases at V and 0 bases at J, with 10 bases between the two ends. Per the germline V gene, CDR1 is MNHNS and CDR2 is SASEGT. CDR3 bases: TGTGCCAGCAGTGAAGCGCTCCTAGGAAGCACAGATACGCAGTATTTT. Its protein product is CASSEALLGSTDTQYF.